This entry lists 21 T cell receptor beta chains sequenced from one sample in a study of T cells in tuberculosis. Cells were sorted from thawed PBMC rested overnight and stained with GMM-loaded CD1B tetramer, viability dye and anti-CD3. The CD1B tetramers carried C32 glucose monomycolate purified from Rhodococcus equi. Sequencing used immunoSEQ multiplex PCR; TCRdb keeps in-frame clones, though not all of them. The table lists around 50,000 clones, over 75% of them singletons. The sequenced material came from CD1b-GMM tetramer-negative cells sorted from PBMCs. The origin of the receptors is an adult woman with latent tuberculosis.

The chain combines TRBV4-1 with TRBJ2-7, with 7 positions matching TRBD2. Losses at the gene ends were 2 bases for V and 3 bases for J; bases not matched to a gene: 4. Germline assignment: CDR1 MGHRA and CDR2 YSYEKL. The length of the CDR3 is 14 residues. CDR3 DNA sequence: TGCGCCAGCAGCCAATGGGGCGGGAGCTACGAGCAGTACTTC. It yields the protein CASSQWGGSYEQYF.

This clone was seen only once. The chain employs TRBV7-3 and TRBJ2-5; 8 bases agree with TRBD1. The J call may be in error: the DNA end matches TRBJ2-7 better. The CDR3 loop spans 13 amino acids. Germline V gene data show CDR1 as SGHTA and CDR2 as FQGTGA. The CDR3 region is CASSLGTGYEQYF. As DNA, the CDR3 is TGTGCCAGCAGCTTGGGGACAGGTTACGAGCAGTACTTC.

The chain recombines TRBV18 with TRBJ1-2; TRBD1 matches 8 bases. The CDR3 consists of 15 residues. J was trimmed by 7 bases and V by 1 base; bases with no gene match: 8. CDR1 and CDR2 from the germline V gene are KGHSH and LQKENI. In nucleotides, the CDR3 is TGTGCCAGCTCACCACTCGCAGGGGGCGAGGGTGGCTACACCTTC. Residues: CASSPLAGGEGGYTF.

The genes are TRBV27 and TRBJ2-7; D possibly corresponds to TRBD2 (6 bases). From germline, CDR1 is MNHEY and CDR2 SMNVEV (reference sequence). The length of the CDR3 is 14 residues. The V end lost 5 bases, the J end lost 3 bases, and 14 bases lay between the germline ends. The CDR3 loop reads CASSPTRIYYEQYF. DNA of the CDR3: TGTGCCAGCAGTCCGACTAGGATTTACTACGAGCAGTACTTC.

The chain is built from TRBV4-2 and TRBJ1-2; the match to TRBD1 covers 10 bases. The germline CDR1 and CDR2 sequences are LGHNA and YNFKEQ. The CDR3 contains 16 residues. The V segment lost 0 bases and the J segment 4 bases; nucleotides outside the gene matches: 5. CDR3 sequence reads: CASSQERGQGTYGYTF. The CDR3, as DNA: TGTGCCAGCAGCCAAGAAAGGGGACAGGGGACCTATGGCTACACCTTC.

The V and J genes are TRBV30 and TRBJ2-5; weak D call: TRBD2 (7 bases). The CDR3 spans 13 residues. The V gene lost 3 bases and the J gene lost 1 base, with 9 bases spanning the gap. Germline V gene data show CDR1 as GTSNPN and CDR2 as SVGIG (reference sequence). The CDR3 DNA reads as TGTGCCTGGAGCGGGGGGCTCCAAGAGACCCAGTACTTC. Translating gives CAWSGGLQETQYF.

The CDR3 loop is CASSFRDRVYEQYF. The CDR3 coding sequence is TGTGCCAGCAGCTTCCGGGACAGGGTCTACGAGCAGTACTTC. V usage is TRBV7-2 and J usage is TRBJ2-7; TRBD1 matches at 9 bases. Germline V lookup: CDR1 SGHTA, CDR2 FQGNSA. This CDR3 contains 14 residues. Germline trimming cut 3 bases from V and 3 bases from J; bases unmatched to any gene: 3.

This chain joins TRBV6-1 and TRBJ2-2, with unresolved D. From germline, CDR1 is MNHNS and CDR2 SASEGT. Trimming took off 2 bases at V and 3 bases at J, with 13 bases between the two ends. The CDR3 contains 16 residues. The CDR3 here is CASSESLQEYTGELFF. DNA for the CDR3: TGTGCCAGCAGTGAATCTCTCCAAGAGTACACCGGGGAGCTGTTTTTT.

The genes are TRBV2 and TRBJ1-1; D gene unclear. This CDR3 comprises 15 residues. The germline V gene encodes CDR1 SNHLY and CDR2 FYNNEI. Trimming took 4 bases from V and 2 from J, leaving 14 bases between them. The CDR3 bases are TGTGCCAGCAGTGTGAGTAAGTGGGCCAACACTGAAGCTTTCTTT. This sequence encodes CASSVSKWANTEAFF.

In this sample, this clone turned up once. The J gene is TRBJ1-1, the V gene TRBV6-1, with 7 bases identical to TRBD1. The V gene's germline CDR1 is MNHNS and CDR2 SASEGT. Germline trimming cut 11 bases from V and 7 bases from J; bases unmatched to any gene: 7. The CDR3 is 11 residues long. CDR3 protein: CASGRQGEAFF. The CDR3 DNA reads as TGTGCCTCGGGCCGACAGGGTGAAGCTTTCTTT.

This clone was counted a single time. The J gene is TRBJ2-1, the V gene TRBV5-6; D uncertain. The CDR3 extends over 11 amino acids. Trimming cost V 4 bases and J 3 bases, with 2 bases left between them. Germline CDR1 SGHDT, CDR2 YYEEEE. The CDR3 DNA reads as TGTGCCAGCAGCCTCTACAATGAGCAGTTCTTC. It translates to CASSLYNEQFF.

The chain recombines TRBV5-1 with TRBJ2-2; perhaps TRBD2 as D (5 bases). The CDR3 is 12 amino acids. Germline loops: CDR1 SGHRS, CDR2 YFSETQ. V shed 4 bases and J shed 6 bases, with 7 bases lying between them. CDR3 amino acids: CASSGSPGELFF. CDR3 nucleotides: TGCGCCAGCAGCGGGAGTCCCGGGGAGCTGTTTTTT.

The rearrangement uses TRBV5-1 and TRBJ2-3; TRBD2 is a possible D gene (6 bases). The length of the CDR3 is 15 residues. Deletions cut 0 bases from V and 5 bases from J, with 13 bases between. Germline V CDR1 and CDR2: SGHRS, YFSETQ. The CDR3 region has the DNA TGCGCCAGCAGCTTGGAGGGAGGTTTAGGAGATACGCAGTATTTT. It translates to CASSLEGGLGDTQYF. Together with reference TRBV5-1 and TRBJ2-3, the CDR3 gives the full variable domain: KAGVTQTPRYLIKTRGQQVTLSCSPISGHRSVSWYQQTPGQGLQFLFEYFSETQRNKGNFPGRFSGRQFSNSRSEMNVSTLELGDSALYLCASSLEGGLGDTQYFGPGTRLTVL.

CDR3: CASSSLVRQPTNTEAFF. The CDR3 DNA follows: TGTGCCAGCAGCTCCCTAGTAAGACAGCCGACGAACACTGAAGCTTTCTTT. The chain employs TRBV7-9 and TRBJ1-1; TRBD1 is a possible D gene (5 bases). V lost 4 bases and J 1 base, leaving 19 bases between the germline ends. This CDR3 has 17 amino acids. Germline V lookup: CDR1 SEHNR, CDR2 FQNEAQ (reference sequence).

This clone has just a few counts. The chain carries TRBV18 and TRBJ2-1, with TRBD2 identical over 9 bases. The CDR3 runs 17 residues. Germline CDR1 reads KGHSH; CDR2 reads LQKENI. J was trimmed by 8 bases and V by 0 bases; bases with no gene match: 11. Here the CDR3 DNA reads TGTGCCAGCTCACCACCGCAGCGGGAGGACAAAGACCATGAGCAGTTCTTC. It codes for CASSPPQREDKDHEQFF. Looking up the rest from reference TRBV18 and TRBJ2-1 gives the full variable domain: NAGVMQNPRHLVRRRGQEARLRCSPMKGHSHVYWYRQLPEEGLKFMVYLQKENIIDESGMPKERFSAEFPKEGPSILRIQQVVRGDSAAYFCASSPPQREDKDHEQFFGPGTRLTVL.

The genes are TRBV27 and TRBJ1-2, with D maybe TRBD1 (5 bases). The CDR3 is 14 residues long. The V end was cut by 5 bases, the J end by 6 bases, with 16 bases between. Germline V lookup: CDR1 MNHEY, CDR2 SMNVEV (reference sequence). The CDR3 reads CASSPPGGNDGYTF. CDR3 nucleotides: TGTGCCAGCAGTCCCCCGGGGGGGAATGATGGCTACACCTTC.

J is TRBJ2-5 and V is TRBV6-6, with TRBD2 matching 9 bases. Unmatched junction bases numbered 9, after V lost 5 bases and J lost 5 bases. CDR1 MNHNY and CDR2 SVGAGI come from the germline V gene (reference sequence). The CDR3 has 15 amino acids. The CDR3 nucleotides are TGTGCCAGCAGTCGTCGGACTAGCGTTATCGAGACCCAGTACTTC. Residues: CASSRRTSVIETQYF.

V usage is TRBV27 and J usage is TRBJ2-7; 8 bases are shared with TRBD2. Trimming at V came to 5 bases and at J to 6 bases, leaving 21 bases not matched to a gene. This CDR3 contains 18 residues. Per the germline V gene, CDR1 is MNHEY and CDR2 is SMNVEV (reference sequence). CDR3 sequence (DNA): TGTGCCAGCAGTCCTACCGCCTCGGGACTAGAGTTCCGGGCCGAGCAGTACTTC. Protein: CASSPTASGLEFRAEQYF.

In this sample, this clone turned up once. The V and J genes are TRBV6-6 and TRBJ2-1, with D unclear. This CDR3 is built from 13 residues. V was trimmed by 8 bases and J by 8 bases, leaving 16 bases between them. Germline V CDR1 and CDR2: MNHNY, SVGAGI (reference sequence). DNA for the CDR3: TGTGCCAGCTGTCTGCCGGTTTCGGATGAGCAGTTCTTC. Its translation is CASCLPVSDEQFF.

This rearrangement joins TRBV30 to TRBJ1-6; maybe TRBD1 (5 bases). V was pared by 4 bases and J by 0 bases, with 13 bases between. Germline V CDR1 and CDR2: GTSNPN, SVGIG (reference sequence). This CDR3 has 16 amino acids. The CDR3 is CAWTPGRSSYNSPLHF. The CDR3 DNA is TGTGCCTGGACCCCAGGGAGGAGCTCCTATAATTCACCCCTCCACTTT.

This chain's CDR3 is CASSENEDGTYEQYF. The CDR3 coding sequence is TGTGCCAGCAGTGAAAACGAGGACGGGACCTACGAGCAGTACTTC. The V gene is TRBV6-1, the J gene TRBJ2-7; perhaps TRBD2 as D (5 bases). Germline assignment: CDR1 MNHNS and CDR2 SASEGT. The CDR3 consists of 15 residues. V lost 2 bases to trimming and J lost 2 bases, with 13 bases between them.